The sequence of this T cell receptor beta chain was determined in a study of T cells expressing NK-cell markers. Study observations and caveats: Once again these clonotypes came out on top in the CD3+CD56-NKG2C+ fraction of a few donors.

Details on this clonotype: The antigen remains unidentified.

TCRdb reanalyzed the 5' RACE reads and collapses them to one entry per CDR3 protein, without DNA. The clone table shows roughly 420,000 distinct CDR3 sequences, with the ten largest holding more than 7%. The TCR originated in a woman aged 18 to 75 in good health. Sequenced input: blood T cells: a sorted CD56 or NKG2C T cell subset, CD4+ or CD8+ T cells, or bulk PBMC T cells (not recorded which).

CDR3 in amino acids: CASTLDGSPLHF. The genes are TRBV6-2 or TRBV6-3 and TRBJ1-6. Germline V gene data show CDR1 as MNHEY and CDR2 as SVGEGT. This CDR3 spans 12 amino acids.